This record looks at one T cell receptor (beta chain) sequence and its context. This sample is drawn from a study of blood T cell repertoires in COVID-19. Looking at the study overall: From T cells, B-cell-depleted T cells, or PBMCs came the material, which was cDNA or gDNA.

Authors' data handling: Estimated nucleated cell counts came from reference gene primer amplification. Profiled with immunoSEQ multiplex PCR; TCRdb holds only in-frame clones, not every one. The V and J calls and the clone size are those of that table, but D and trimming were determined from the DNA. The table includes some 260,000 clones, approximately 90% detected once. This clonotype originated in a middle-aged woman who had recovered from COVID-19. Sequenced sample: peripheral blood.

CDR3 sequence: CASSQTSGATYEQYF. The CDR3 DNA reads as TGTGCCAGCAGCCAGACTAGCGGGGCTACCTACGAGCAGTACTTC. The chain employs TRBV4-2 and TRBJ2-7; 11 positions match TRBD2. The CDR3 covers 15 residues. Germline lookup yields CDR1 LGHNA and CDR2 YNFKEQ. J lost 2 bases, V lost 3 bases, and 3 bases had no gene match.